The entry below gives a single TCR beta chain sequence along with its context. What it binds is unknown. As to time point: patch test 2, 6 weeks after DPC sensitization. Indicated treatment: therapeutic diphenylcyclopropenone sensitization with weekly scalp DPC. The data were obtained in a study of human T cells and chemical hapten exposure. Overall study findings and caveats: Expanded TCRs formed significantly more large CDR3 similarity clusters than controls. The study found that DPC sensitization did not change TCRs above 1 in 1000 frequency.

Each CDR3 protein is one row after TCRdb ran MiXCR on the RACE reads. The repertoire holds 330,000 or so distinct CDR3 sequences, with about 6% as singletons. The length of the CDR3 is 15 residues. Trimming left V 4 bases short and J 3 bases short, with 13 bases between. The germline V gene has CDR1 MDHEN and CDR2 SYDVKM. This specimen was whole blood, taken in connection with sensitization to the hapten diphenylcyclopropenone (DPC). This receptor was obtained from a woman in her late teens or twenties with alopecia areata. Some clones in this sample may be carry-over from other donors' samples. The chain has TRBV28 and TRBJ1-5, with D perhaps matching TRBD1 (6 bases). CDR3 sequence: CASSSPQGDNQPQHF. The CDR3 nucleotides read TGTGCCAGCAGTTCCCCACAGGGAGACAATCAGCCCCAGCATTTT.